The clone carrying this T cell receptor (beta chain) was picked up a small number of times. Found in a library prepared for alpha chains, this beta chain is an off-target read, and its abundance has little meaning. These data come from a study of spatial heterogeneity in lung cancer. Study context: Consistent detection of more beta-chain than alpha-chain sequences was observed.

This CDR3 has 14 residues. The V segment lost 1 base and the J segment 5 bases; nucleotides outside the gene matches: 1. The time point was: sample taken at primary tumor resection. The authors sequenced whole RNA from tumor, nontumor lung or frozen PBMC without sorting. Samples were obtained from approximately 76 donors, all untreated early-stage non-small cell lung cancer patients. Single TCR cDNA molecules each had their own unique molecular identifier. MiXCR, run by TCRdb on the 5' RACE reads, gives a single entry per CDR3 protein. The repertoire includes a few thousand distinct CDR3 sequences, approximately 8.5% of them detected once, and 35% to 45% sits in the top ten.

The specimen comprised normal lung tissue next to the tumor, sampled at surgery. This clonotype originated in a male donor with early-stage non-small cell lung cancer. The chain links TRBV12-3 or TRBV12-4 to TRBJ2-5; the match to TRBD2 covers 10 bases. CDR3 nucleotides: TGTGCCAGCAGTTTAGGGGGACTAGCGGAGACCCAGTACTTC. Amino acids: CASSLGGLAETQYF.